The clone carrying this T cell receptor (beta chain) was counted at least ten times. As yet, its antigen is unknown. Before thyroid surgery, none of the patients had received any treatment. Original processing methods: It was from CDR3 differences across clinicopathological groups that a distant-metastasis classifier for papillary thyroid cancer was built. TCRdb re-clonotyped the PCR reads through MiXCR. TCRdb, rather than the study authors, made the V and J calls. Of 8,000 to 10,000 clones in the sample, 25% to 40% were seen once. This entry is derived from a study of metastatic and nonmetastatic thyroid tumors. Study-wide background: Repertoire data that came from the blood and tumor or nodule tissue of malignant and benign thyroid patients were compared.

Study-wide results and caveats: In blood and tumor, TCR beta diversity was reportedly significantly higher in malignant thyroid tumors than in benign nodules.

This TCR was recovered from a female donor with papillary thyroid cancer or a benign thyroid nodule (not recorded which). Some clones in this sample may be carry-over from other donors' samples. Material: adjacent normal tissue.

CDR3 in amino acids: CASSAAYNEQFF. The CDR3 DNA reads as TGTGCCAGCAGCGCCGCGTACAATGAGCAGTTCTTC. The chain recombines TRBV9 with TRBJ2-1; D remains ambiguous. This CDR3 is built from 12 residues. Germline CDR1 reads SGDLS; CDR2 reads YYNGEE. V was clipped by 3 bases and J by 4 bases, with 5 bases between them.